There are a few counts of the clone carrying this T cell receptor beta chain. Its antigen is not identified. The CDR3 is made up of 13 amino acids. The V end lost 3 bases, the J end lost 1 base, and 7 bases lay between the germline ends. CDR1 and CDR2 (germline): SGHAT, FQDESV (reference sequence). This sample was included in a study of shared clonotypes between healthy human individuals. Overall study: CD4 naive and CD4 memory each took three plates per donor, while CD8 naive took two and CD8 memory one.

Produced via immunoSEQ multiplex PCR; TCRdb's table is partial and in-frame only. The sample contains around 2,000,000 clones, 90% to 95% of which appear only once. Notes on the study in general: A generally larger estimated richness was seen in naive subsets than in memory subsets.

Only Caucasian adults living in Nashville, Tennessee made up the donor group. A split of CD4+ cells into CD45RA+ naive and CD45RA-negative memory subsets was performed. Sequencing input: naive CD4+ T cells sorted from blood. Subset in this sample: CD45RA+ positively selected. The TCR originated in a man aged 18 to 35 in good health. J is TRBJ2-7 and V is TRBV11-1; no firm D call. CDR3 DNA: TGTGCCAGCAGCTTTGAGGTATCCTACGAGCAGTACTTC. Residues: CASSFEVSYEQYF. Full variable domain (remainder filled in from reference TRBV11-1 and TRBJ2-7): EAEVAQSPRYKITEKSQAVAFWCDPISGHATLYWYRQILGQGPELLVQFQDESVVDDSQLPKDRFSAERLKGVDSTLKIQPAELGDSAMYLCASSFEVSYEQYFGPGTRLTVT.